This T cell receptor (beta chain) originates from a study of T cells in Graves' hyperthyroidism and ophthalmopathy. This clonotype was seen a handful of times. TCR beta CDR3 regions were amplified from RNA. TCR CDR3 underwent first-round RT-PCR with the HTBI primer set. MiXCR, applied by TCRdb to the multiplex PCR reads, yields one record per CDR3 protein. The sample includes nearly 750,000 distinct CDR3 sequences, 35% of them seen just once. Thyroid ultrasound, orbital computed tomography, clinical symptoms, and serum thyroxine and TRAb underpinned diagnoses. Germline lookup yields CDR1 MNHNY and CDR2 SVGAGI (reference sequence). This CDR3 region has 13 residues. The ends were cut back, 5 bases at V and 4 bases at J, with 11 bases in the middle.

The origin of this receptor is a woman between 40 and 55 years old with Graves' hyperthyroidism. The source material was blood. The chain links TRBV6-6 to TRBJ1-2; no definite D call. The CDR3, as DNA: TGTGCCAGCAGTCGTAGGACGGGCTATGGCTACACCTTC. Translated, it gives CASSRRTGYGYTF.